The 16 T cell receptor beta chains listed next were all sequenced from one sample in a study of naive and memory T cell subsets. Which antigens these TCRs recognize remains unknown. Whole-study findings and limits: A few larger clonotypes appeared in naive repertoires, especially CD8, possibly memory cells re-expressing CD45RA.

An equimolar mix of two oligonucleotides served as the beta constant-region primer for TRBC1 and TRBC2. Four rounds of PCR amplified the ligated cDNA using nested alpha and beta constant-region primers plus SP2. TCRdb fed the UMI-ligation and nested PCR reads into MiXCR, producing one record per CDR3 protein. The sample yields roughly 140,000 distinct CDR3 sequences, about a fifth seen once. The sequenced material came from naive CD8+ T cells from blood. The receptors stem from a human donor in good health.

This sequence joins TRBV9 and TRBJ2-5; D is undetermined. The V and J ends lost 3 bases and 4 bases respectively, with 10 bases between them. Germline-derived CDR1 and CDR2 are SGDLS and YYNGEE. The CDR3 contains 13 residues. The CDR3 loop reads CASSAWWSETQYF. The CDR3 DNA sequence: TGTGCCAGCAGCGCTTGGTGGTCAGAGACCCAGTACTTC.

The chain employs TRBV7-9 and TRBJ2-7; maybe TRBD1 (6 bases). The CDR3 length is 16 residues. V lost 5 bases and J lost 3, with 20 bases in between. Germline CDR1 reads SEHNR; CDR2 reads FQNEAQ (reference sequence). CDR3 sequence reads: CASSLATGLSGYEQYF. CDR3 in DNA: TGTGCCAGCAGCCTCGCTACAGGGTTAAGTGGCTACGAGCAGTACTTC.

The J gene is TRBJ2-1, the V gene TRBV27; D gene unclear. The germline V and J ends were trimmed by 5 bases and 5 bases, with 13 bases remaining between them. The CDR3 has 14 amino acids. The germline V gene encodes CDR1 MNHEY and CDR2 SMNVEV (reference sequence). The CDR3 region is CASSLPGENNEQFF. The CDR3 coding sequence is TGTGCCAGCAGTCTCCCCGGCGAGAACAATGAGCAGTTCTTC.

This clonotype was seen only a few times. The chain recombines TRBV19 with TRBJ2-1; 9 nucleotides agree with TRBD2. The CDR3 spans 16 residues. The ends lost 4 bases at V and 6 bases at J; junction bases unmatched: 10. The V gene's germline CDR1 is LNHDA and CDR2 SQIVND (reference sequence). The CDR3 spells CASSTVAGVVSNEQFF. In DNA, the CDR3 is TGTGCCAGTAGTACCGTAGCGGGAGTGGTCTCCAATGAGCAGTTCTTC.

J is TRBJ2-1 and V is TRBV7-9; the D gene is possibly TRBD1 (6 bases). The CDR3 contains 19 residues. Looked up from germline, CDR1 is SEHNR and CDR2 is FQNEAQ (reference sequence). V dropped 4 bases and J dropped 0 bases, with 22 bases sitting between them. The CDR3 loop is CASSSQASLGTHSYNEQFF. In nucleotides, the CDR3 is TGTGCCAGCAGCTCCCAAGCTAGTTTGGGGACACACTCCTACAATGAGCAGTTCTTC.

This clonotype was seen at least ten times. V is TRBV28 and J is TRBJ1-5, with 8 bases that match TRBD1. The trim removed 6 bases at V and 5 bases at J, leaving 9 bases unmatched. Looked up from germline, CDR1 is MDHEN and CDR2 is SYDVKM. The CDR3 has 15 amino acids. The DNA for the CDR3 is TGTGCCAGCAGCGATCAGGGGGCCTGGGATCAGCCCCAGCATTTT. Amino acids: CASSDQGAWDQPQHF.

The chain uses TRBV28 and TRBJ2-3, with unresolved D. Trimming removed 3 bases from V and 2 bases from J, with 9 bases in between. The CDR3 spans 14 residues. The V gene's germline CDR1 is MDHEN and CDR2 SYDVKM. The CDR3 nucleotides read TGTGCCAGCAGTTTCGCACAGTTCACAGATACGCAGTATTTT. Translated, it gives CASSFAQFTDTQYF.

This clonotype was seen more than once but under ten times. The chain links TRBV13 to TRBJ2-1; 7 bases are a match to TRBD1. V lost 5 bases, J lost 8 bases, and 9 bases stayed unmatched. The CDR3 extends over 14 amino acids. The germline V gene encodes CDR1 PRHDT and CDR2 FYEKMQ (reference sequence). The CDR3 spells CASSPTTGVDEQFF. CDR3 in DNA: TGTGCCAGCAGCCCCACCACAGGGGTCGATGAGCAGTTCTTC.

The chain uses TRBV5-1 and TRBJ1-5; D is ambiguous. Trimming took off 2 bases at V and 3 bases at J, with 12 bases between the two ends. The CDR3 runs to 15 residues. Germline V gene data show CDR1 as SGHRS and CDR2 as YFSETQ. The CDR3 spells CASSFGWDANQPQHF. The DNA for the CDR3 is TGCGCCAGCAGCTTCGGTTGGGATGCCAATCAGCCCCAGCATTTT.

In the case of this clonotype: A much larger clonotype is one base distant, so this may be a read error. The V call is TRBV3-1, the J call TRBJ1-1; no definite D call. There are 13 residues in the CDR3. Germline assignment: CDR1 LGHDT and CDR2 YNNKEL (reference sequence). The chain's CDR3 is CTSSFTENTEAFF. CDR3 in DNA: TGTACCAGCAGCTTTACAGAGAACACTGAAGCTTTCTTT.

This clonotype was seen only a few times. The genes are TRBV6-5 and TRBJ2-7; D is undetermined. Germline loops: CDR1 MNHEY, CDR2 SVGAGI. Trimming cost V 7 bases and J 5 bases, with 21 bases left between them. CDR3 length equals 15 residues. The CDR3 here is CASTHSGALGNEQYF. The CDR3 DNA sequence: TGTGCCAGCACCCACAGTGGCGCTCTAGGGAACGAGCAGTACTTC.

This clonotype was counted ten times or more. V usage is TRBV28 and J usage is TRBJ2-3; TRBD1 matches at 10 bases. With 6 bases clipped from V and 4 bases from J, the junction kept 4 bases outside the gene matches. This CDR3 is 14 amino acids long. Germline V gene sequence: CDR1 MDHEN, CDR2 SYDVKM. The CDR3 DNA sequence: TGTGCCAGCAGCCCCGGACAGGGGGCAGATACGCAGTATTTT. Its protein product is CASSPGQGADTQYF.

The DNA of the CDR3 is TGTGCCAGCAGCCAAGATCTCTGGCGGGAGGACTACGAGCAGTACTTC. This codes for CASSQDLWREDYEQYF. The V gene is TRBV3-1, the J gene TRBJ2-7; 8 bases fit TRBD2. This CDR3 is 16 amino acids long. V was clipped by 0 bases and J by 3 bases; unmatched bases: 7. Germline V gives CDR1 LGHDT, CDR2 YNNKEL (reference sequence).

This clonotype was recorded at least ten times. The V call is TRBV27, the J call TRBJ1-2; D is ambiguous. Trimming removed 3 bases at V and 3 bases at J, with 8 bases between. Germline CDR1 and CDR2: MNHEY and SMNVEV (reference sequence). CDR3 length equals 13 residues. The CDR3 here is CASSLYGDYGYTF. In nucleotides, the CDR3 is TGTGCCAGCAGTTTGTACGGGGACTATGGCTACACCTTC.

The rearrangement links TRBV6-1 to TRBJ2-3; D might be TRBD1 (5 bases). This CDR3 contains 14 residues. Trimming stripped 7 bases from V and 1 base from J, with 12 bases between. Germline-derived CDR1 and CDR2 are MNHNS and SASEGT. The chain's CDR3 is CASKLGHRTDTQYF. As DNA, the CDR3 is TGTGCCAGCAAACTTGGACATCGCACAGATACGCAGTATTTT.

The chain recombines TRBV27 with TRBJ1-5; D is undetermined. Germline-derived CDR1 and CDR2 are MNHEY and SMNVEV (reference sequence). This CDR3 spans 15 amino acids. Between the trimmed V and J ends, which lost 5 bases and 0 bases, there was a span of 11 bases. The CDR3 loop reads CASSPRVSSNQPQHF. CDR3 DNA: TGTGCCAGCAGTCCCCGGGTCAGTAGCAATCAGCCCCAGCATTTT.